A selection of T cell receptor beta chains follows, all from one sample in a study of blood T cell repertoires in COVID-19. Sequencing was performed with immunoSEQ multiplex PCR; in TCRdb, only in-frame clones are kept and a portion is missing. The sample has under 250,000 clones; about four fifths are singletons. The source material was peripheral blood. The receptors stem from a man aged 35 to 55 with active or convalescent COVID-19. Each CDR3 is given with its conserved first and last residue. The order of the fields is V gene, clone size, J gene, D gene, CDR3 DNA, CDR3 protein. D genes are given only for firm matches. Not every row has a clone size; where given, it reads once, few, many or a size class.

TRBV24-1	.	TRBJ1-2	TRBD1	TGTGCCACCAGTGGACAGGGGACCGGTCATTACACCTTC	CATSGQGTGHYTF
TRBV6-5	.	TRBJ1-1	TRBD1	TGTGCCAGCAGTTACTCATCCAGGGGGGCTAACACTGAAGCTTTCTTT	CASSYSSRGANTEAFF
TRBV24-1	.	TRBJ1-5	TRBD1	TGTGCCACCAGTGACACGGGACAGGGGGCAGGGCAGCCCCAGCATTTT	CATSDTGQGAGQPQHF
TRBV6-5	once	TRBJ1-5	.	TGTGCCAGCAGGGGAGAACAGAGCAATCAGCCCCAGCATTTT	CASRGEQSNQPQHF
TRBV30	.	TRBJ2-4	TRBD2	TGTGCCTGGAGCGAAAAAGTAGCGGGAAGACTTACCTCCAAAAACATTCAGTACTTC	CAWSEKVAGRLTSKNIQYF
TRBV11-2	.	TRBJ2-1	.	TGTGCCAGCAGCCCACTGGAGGGGGCAGTTGAGCAGTTCTTC	CASSPLEGAVEQFF
TRBV18	.	TRBJ2-7	.	TGTGCCAGCTCACCCCTAAGCTCCTACGAGCAGTACTTC	CASSPLSSYEQYF
TRBV18	.	TRBJ2-7	.	TGTGCCAGCTCACCTGGTCAGTTATCCTACGAGCAGTACTTC	CASSPGQLSYEQYF
TRBV4-1	few	TRBJ1-2	.	TGCGCCAGCAGCCGAGACTTTTTGGGCTACACCTTC	CASSRDFLGYTF
TRBV7-6	.	TRBJ2-1	TRBD2	TGTGCCAGCAGCTTAGTCGGGGGGGGCCGTAATGAGCAGTTCTTC	CASSLVGGGRNEQFF
TRBV27	.	TRBJ2-3	.	TGTGCCAGCAGTCCCAGGGTGGGTGGCACAGATACGCAGTATTTT	CASSPRVGGTDTQYF
TRBV6-5	.	TRBJ2-7	.	TGTGCCAGCAGTTACGGAGTTGGGTCAGTACTCTACGAGCAGTACTTC	CASSYGVGSVLYEQYF
TRBV11-3	.	TRBJ2-1	.	TGTGCCAGCAGCCTAGGTAGGGGTACCTACAATGAGCAGTTCTTC	CASSLGRGTYNEQFF
TRBV24-1	.	TRBJ2-1	.	TGTGCCACCAGTCGCGCGGACGGGGGAAACAATGAGCAGTTCTTC	CATSRADGGNNEQFF
TRBV9	.	TRBJ2-7	TRBD2	TGTGCCAGCAGCGCTCGTACGACTAGCGGTAACCCCTACGAGCAGTACTTC	CASSARTTSGNPYEQYF
TRBV27	.	TRBJ2-3	TRBD2	TGTGCCAGCAGTTCACCCTCCCCAACTAGACTAGCGGGAGTAGTACCAGATACGCAGTATTTT	CASSSPSPTRLAGVVPDTQYF
TRBV7-3	.	TRBJ2-3	TRBD2	TGTGCCAGCAGCGACCCGGGACTAGCGGGAGCGGCAGATACGCAGTATTTT	CASSDPGLAGAADTQYF
TRBV24-1	.	TRBJ2-1	TRBD1	TGTGCCACCAGTGATTTAAGGGACAGGGGGTCCAATGAGCAGTTCTTC	CATSDLRDRGSNEQFF
TRBV4-1	once	TRBJ2-7	TRBD2	TGCGCCAGCAGCCCCTCCTCTAGCGGGAGCTACGAGCAGTACTTC	CASSPSSSGSYEQYF
TRBV5-1	.	TRBJ2-5	TRBD1	TGCGCCAGCAGCTTGACAGGGGAGGAGACCCAGTACTTC	CASSLTGEETQYF
TRBV6-6	.	TRBJ1-2	TRBD1	TGTGCCAGCAGTCCCCGGGACAGGGTAAACTCTGACTATGGCTACACCTTC	CASSPRDRVNSDYGYTF
TRBV7-2	.	TRBJ1-4	.	TGTGCCAGCAGCCGGCAGGGGTTAGATAATGAAAAACTGTTTTTT	CASSRQGLDNEKLFF
TRBV18	.	TRBJ2-1	TRBD2	TGTGCCAGCTCACCAAGACTAGCGGGAGGAGGCTCCAATGAGCAGTTCTTC	CASSPRLAGGGSNEQFF
TRBV6-5	.	TRBJ1-5	.	TGTGCCAGCAGTTACTCGAAGTCAGGGAATCAGCCCCAGCATTTT	CASSYSKSGNQPQHF
TRBV3-1/TRBV3-2	.	TRBJ1-4	.	TGTGCCAGCAGCCAAGTCGGGGGAGGGGCAACTAATGAAAAACTGTTTTTT	CASSQVGGGATNEKLFF
TRBV21-1	.	TRBJ1-3	.	TGTGCCAGCAGCCCCCATGCGTCCCCTGGAAACACCATATATTTT	CASSPHASPGNTIYF
TRBV6-1	once	TRBJ2-7	TRBD1	TGTGCCAGCAGTGAAGCGCTCGGAAGGGGGCTCGAGCAGTACTTC	CASSEALGRGLEQYF
TRBV24-1	.	TRBJ1-1	TRBD1	TGTGCCACCAGTGATGGTGACAGGGACACTGAAGCTTTCTTT	CATSDGDRDTEAFF
TRBV5-1	.	TRBJ2-7	TRBD1	TGCGCCAGCAGCCCTCCGCGGGACAGGTCCCACGAGCAGTACTTC	CASSPPRDRSHEQYF
TRBV2	.	TRBJ2-2	TRBD1	TGTGCCAGCAGTGCCGGGACAGCCGTCACCGGGGAGCTGTTTTTT	CASSAGTAVTGELFF
TRBV30	.	TRBJ1-6	.	TGTGCCTGGAGCCGCGGAGAAAGCTCCTATAATTCACCCCTCCACTTT	CAWSRGESSYNSPLHF
TRBV10-3	.	TRBJ1-4	TRBD1	TGTGCCATCAGTGAGACCGGGACAGGAGGACGGGCAACTAATGAAAAACTGTTTTTT	CAISETGTGGRATNEKLFF
TRBV11-2	.	TRBJ1-1	.	TGTGCCAGCAGCTTGGGCCTAACAGGGTTCGGTGAAGCTTTCTTT	CASSLGLTGFGEAFF
TRBV9	.	TRBJ2-1	TRBD2	TGTGCCAGCAGCGTAGACCTAGCGGCCTACAATGAGCAGTTCTTC	CASSVDLAAYNEQFF
TRBV3-1/TRBV3-2	.	TRBJ2-2	TRBD2	TGTGCCAGCAGTCAAGGGGGCCCCTTATCCGGGACTAGCGGGGAGGGGACTGGGGAGCTGTTTTTT	CASSQGGPLSGTSGEGTGELFF
TRBV7-2	.	TRBJ2-2	.	TGTGCCAGCAGCTTAGCGCGGGACGGCTCCTCGAGCACCGGGGAGCTGTTTTTT	CASSLARDGSSSTGELFF
TRBV6-6	.	TRBJ1-1	TRBD1	TGTGCCAGCAGTTACGGGGACAGGGAAACTGAAGCTTTCTTT	CASSYGDRETEAFF
TRBV18	.	TRBJ2-5	.	TGTGCCAGCTCACCACGACAGTACCAAGAGACCCAGTACTTC	CASSPRQYQETQYF
TRBV30	.	TRBJ1-2	.	TGTGCCAGGCGGAGCTCAGATAACTATGGCTACACCTTC	CARRSSDNYGYTF
TRBV5-6	.	TRBJ1-3	.	TGTGCCAGCAGCGTTGAGTGGGGAAACACCATATATTTT	CASSVEWGNTIYF
TRBV15	.	TRBJ2-3	TRBD2	TGTGCCACCAGCAGGGGACTAGCGGGAGATACGCAGTATTTT	CATSRGLAGDTQYF
TRBV7-7	.	TRBJ2-1	.	TGTGCTAGCAGCTCCAGTCCCTCGGGGGGAGGGGGTGAGCAGTTCTTC	CASSSSPSGGGGEQFF
TRBV3-1/TRBV3-2	once	TRBJ1-2	TRBD1	TGTGCCAGCAGCCAAAGGGACAGGGAGGGAAATGGCTACACCTTC	CASSQRDREGNGYTF
TRBV7-2	.	TRBJ2-5	.	TGTGCCAGCTGCATTCGACTTGCGGGGACAGAGACCCAGTACTTC	CASCIRLAGTETQYF
TRBV5-1	.	TRBJ2-2	.	TGCGCCAGCAGCGCGCCGGGTGGGTCCGGGGAGCTGTTTTTT	CASSAPGGSGELFF
TRBV30	.	TRBJ1-4	.	TGTGCCTGGAAAGGGGCCGGAGAAAAACTGTTTTTT	CAWKGAGEKLFF
TRBV27	.	TRBJ2-1	.	TGTGCCAGCAGTTCTAATGGGCCGAGACAGTTCTTC	CASSSNGPRQFF
TRBV5-1	few	TRBJ2-4	TRBD2	TGCGCCAGCAGCTACAGGACTAGCGGGAGCAACATTCAGTACTTC	CASSYRTSGSNIQYF
TRBV5-1	.	TRBJ1-6	.	TGCGCCAGCCAAGTTTCGAGCTCCTATAATTCACCCCTCCACTTT	CASQVSSSYNSPLHF
TRBV6-2/TRBV6-3	.	TRBJ1-2	.	TGTGCCAGCAGTTACTCTGGGCCCGGGGTCTATGGCTACACCTTC	CASSYSGPGVYGYTF
TRBV3-1/TRBV3-2	.	TRBJ2-2	TRBD2	TGTGCCAGCAGCCAAGTTAGCGGGGCGAACACCGGGGAGCTGTTTTTT	CASSQVSGANTGELFF
TRBV29-1	.	TRBJ1-1	.	TGCAGCGTTGATCGAGGGAACACTGAAGCTTTCTTT	CSVDRGNTEAFF
TRBV4-1	.	TRBJ2-2	.	TGCGCCAGCAGCCAACAGACAGAGAACACCGGGGAGCTGTTTTTT	CASSQQTENTGELFF
TRBV20-1	.	TRBJ2-1	TRBD2	TGCAGTGCTAGTGGACTAGCGGGAGTAGGCAATGAGCAGTTCTTC	CSASGLAGVGNEQFF
TRBV28	.	TRBJ1-1	.	TGTGCCAGCAGGGAAGCAGGGGTACTGAACACTGAAGCTTTCTTT	CASREAGVLNTEAFF
TRBV19	.	TRBJ2-7	.	TGTGCCAGTAGTATCGCGGCCCCGGCTTCATTTGGTCGGACAGTTTGGGGAGAGCAGTACTTC	CASSIAAPASFGRTVWGEQYF
TRBV18	.	TRBJ2-5	.	TGTGCCAGCTCGCCGACTCTCCAAGAGACCCAGTACTTC	CASSPTLQETQYF